These 30 T cell receptor beta chains were all obtained from the same sample, sequenced in a study of sequential checkpoint blockade in melanoma. Treatment: randomized to nivolumab then ipilimumab (arm A) or the reverse (arm B). Sequenced by immunoSEQ multiplex PCR; TCRdb stores in-frame clones only, minus some. Of thousands of clones listed, roughly four fifths are singletons. The sample in question was CD8+ T cells sorted from blood (inferred from file names), obtained from a patient given nivolumab and ipilimumab in sequence. The receptors shown here come from a human donor with melanoma.

The count of this clone is one. The chain links TRBV6-1 to TRBJ2-2; the match to TRBD2 covers 7 bases. The CDR3 is 14 amino acids. Germline V gene lookup returns CDR1 MNHNS and CDR2 SASEGT. J lost 3 bases, V lost 7 bases, and 5 bases had no gene match. Here the CDR3 DNA reads TGTGCCAGCACTGGGAGGGGAGACACCGGGGAGCTGTTTTTT. Translation gives CASTGRGDTGELFF.

The chain combines TRBV28 with TRBJ2-1, with TRBD2 matching 10 bases. V was clipped by 3 bases and J by 4 bases; unmatched bases: 0. The V gene's germline CDR1 is MDHEN and CDR2 SYDVKM. This CDR3 is 14 amino acids long. CDR3 sequence reads: CASSLGLAYNEQFF. The DNA for the CDR3 is TGTGCCAGCAGTTTGGGACTAGCGTACAATGAGCAGTTCTTC.

This clone was seen a few times. V usage is TRBV7-9 and J usage is TRBJ1-6; D unclear. Germline CDR1 and CDR2: SEHNR and FQNEAQ (reference sequence). Trimming shortened V by 2 bases and J by 6 bases, and 8 bases separated the two germline ends. The CDR3 runs 14 residues. The CDR3 loop reads CASSLPGLNSPLHF. CDR3 in DNA: TGTGCCAGCAGCTTACCCGGTCTTAATTCACCCCTCCACTTT. The full variable domain, its missing parts supplied by reference TRBV7-9 and TRBJ1-6, is DTGVSQNPRHKITKRGQNVTFRCDPISEHNRLYWYRQTLGQGPEFLTYFQNEAQLEKSRLLSDRFSAERPKGSFSTLEIQRTEQGDSAMYLCASSLPGLNSPLHFGNGTRLTVT.

The chain links TRBV19 to TRBJ1-2; no firm D call. The germline V gene encodes CDR1 LNHDA and CDR2 SQIVND (reference sequence). V lost 6 bases, J lost 6 bases, and 8 bases lay in between. The CDR3 is 11 residues long. CDR3 coding DNA: TGTGCCAGTAGGGCGGCCCATGGCTACACCTTC. This codes for CASRAAHGYTF.

J is TRBJ1-2 and V is TRBV9; 10 bases are a match to TRBD1. CDR3 length: 14 amino acids. The germline V gene has CDR1 SGDLS and CDR2 YYNGEE. V was pared by 3 bases and J by 8 bases, with 7 bases of the junction left unmatched. The CDR3 nucleotides read TGTGCCAGCAGCGATCCCGGGACAGGGGAAGGCTACACCTTC. It encodes CASSDPGTGEGYTF.

The V and J genes are TRBV19 and TRBJ2-5; 10 nucleotides align to TRBD2. This CDR3 contains 15 residues. V lost 6 bases, J lost 5 bases, and 9 bases stayed unmatched. Germline assignment: CDR1 LNHDA and CDR2 SQIVND (reference sequence). The CDR3 DNA sequence: TGTGCCAGTAGGCCGGGACTAGCGTCCGCGGAGACCCAGTACTTC. This encodes CASRPGLASAETQYF. The whole variable domain, remainder taken from reference TRBV19 and TRBJ2-5, is DGGITQSPKYLFRKEGQNVTLSCEQNLNHDAMYWYRQDPGQGLRLIYYSQIVNDFQKGDIAEGYSVSREKKESFPLTVTSAQKNPTAFYLCASRPGLASAETQYFGPGTRLLVL.

The chain carries TRBV27 and TRBJ2-5; 7 bases match TRBD1. This CDR3 is built from 15 residues. Germline V CDR1 and CDR2: MNHEY, SMNVEV (reference sequence). The V segment lost 4 bases and the J segment 1 base; nucleotides outside the gene matches: 6. The CDR3: CASSSPNRGQETQYF. The CDR3 DNA is TGTGCCAGCAGTTCCCCGAACAGGGGCCAAGAGACCCAGTACTTC.

The V and J genes are TRBV10-1 and TRBJ2-2; the match to TRBD2 covers 12 bases. J lost 5 bases, V lost 3 bases, and 4 bases had no gene match. The length of the CDR3 is 16 residues. Germline lookup yields CDR1 WNHNN and CDR2 SYGVQD (reference sequence). CDR3: CASSDHGLAGTGELFF. CDR3 sequence (DNA): TGCGCCAGCAGTGATCATGGACTAGCGGGAACCGGGGAGCTGTTTTTT.

This clone is judged large. V and J are TRBV6-4 and TRBJ2-1, with D perhaps TRBD2 (5 bases). Germline V gene data show CDR1 as MRHNA and CDR2 as SNTAGT. The V end lost 6 bases, the J end lost 0 bases, and 12 bases lay between the germline ends. The CDR3 totals 15 residues. The CDR3 sequence: CASRRTVDSYNEQFF. DNA of the CDR3: TGTGCCAGCAGAAGGACTGTAGACTCCTACAATGAGCAGTTCTTC.

This rearrangement joins TRBV5-6 to TRBJ1-2; 7 bases line up with TRBD1. V was pared by 7 bases and J by 8 bases, with 11 bases of the junction left unmatched. Germline assignment: CDR1 SGHDT and CDR2 YYEEEE. CDR3 size: 13 residues. The CDR3 nucleotides are TGTGCCAGCGCTACAGGGGTACCGAGGGGCTACACCTTC. Protein: CASATGVPRGYTF.

This clone has more than one count but fewer than ten. The chain is built from TRBV7-9 and TRBJ1-4, with TRBD1 matching over 7 bases. The ends lost 4 bases at V and 7 bases at J; junction bases unmatched: 9. CDR3 length: 15 amino acids. CDR1 and CDR2 from the germline V gene are SEHNR and FQNEAQ (reference sequence). CDR3 amino acids: CASSSTGAEGEKLFF. CDR3 DNA sequence: TGTGCCAGCAGCTCAACAGGGGCAGAAGGTGAAAAACTGTTTTTT.

The rearrangement uses TRBV6-1 and TRBJ2-1; TRBD1 agrees at 7 bases. This CDR3 is built from 16 residues. Germline values: CDR1 MNHNS, CDR2 SASEGT. Trimming at V came to 0 bases and at J to 2 bases, leaving 4 bases not matched to a gene. The CDR3 spells CASSEAEGGPYNEQFF. The DNA for the CDR3 is TGTGCCAGCAGTGAAGCTGAAGGGGGCCCCTACAATGAGCAGTTCTTC.

This chain uses TRBV4-3 with TRBJ2-7, with a tentative D call TRBD2 (5 bases). The germline V gene has CDR1 LGHNA and CDR2 YSLEER. The CDR3 covers 15 residues. V was trimmed by 0 bases and J by 4 bases, leaving 13 bases between them. CDR3 sequence (DNA): TGCGCCAGCAGCCAAGATTGGGGAGTGTTATACGAGCAGTACTTC. Encoded protein: CASSQDWGVLYEQYF.

The V gene is TRBV6-5, the J gene TRBJ1-5; D is unclear. V was pared by 6 bases and J by 1 base, with 13 bases between. The CDR3 loop spans 15 amino acids. Germline CDR1 reads MNHEY; CDR2 reads SVGAGI. The CDR3 reads CASRPSSTSNQPQHF. DNA for the CDR3: TGTGCCAGCAGACCGTCGAGCACCAGCAATCAGCCCCAGCATTTT.

With respect to this clone: This may be a read error: a much more frequent sequence differs by one nucleotide. This chain links TRBV4-2 with TRBJ1-5; 8 positions match TRBD1. The CDR3 totals 15 residues. The trim removed 3 bases at V and 5 bases at J, leaving 6 bases unmatched. Germline V gives CDR1 LGHNA, CDR2 YNFKEQ. The CDR3 here is CASSQTIQGDQPQHF. CDR3 coding DNA: TGTGCCAGCAGCCAGACGATACAGGGGGATCAGCCCCAGCATTTT.

This clone was counted between two and nine times. The V call is TRBV28, the J call TRBJ1-2, with TRBD1 identical over 9 bases. This CDR3 contains 13 residues. V was clipped by 4 bases and J by 4 bases; unmatched bases: 1. Germline assignment: CDR1 MDHEN and CDR2 SYDVKM. The CDR3 bases are TGTGCCAGCAGTTGGGACAGGGCCTATGGCTACACCTTC. Its translation: CASSWDRAYGYTF.

The genes are TRBV2 and TRBJ1-5; D is uncertain. V shed 1 base and J shed 4 bases, with 11 bases lying between them. The CDR3 contains 15 residues. In germline, CDR1 is SNHLY, CDR2 FYNNEI. CDR3 protein: CASSEGSSVNQPQHF. In DNA form, the CDR3 reads TGTGCCAGCAGTGAAGGTTCCTCTGTAAATCAGCCCCAGCATTTT.

Only one count was recorded for this clone. This chain joins TRBV6-5 and TRBJ2-7, with 10 nucleotides matching TRBD1. CDR3 length: 13 amino acids. Germline CDR1 MNHEY, CDR2 SVGAGI. CDR3 DNA sequence: TGTGCAACCCTTGCCGGGACAGGGGTCGAGCAGTACTTC. It translates to CATLAGTGVEQYF.

CDR3: CASTREAFF. DNA of the CDR3: TGTGCCAGCACCCGTGAAGCTTTCTTT. The J gene is TRBJ1-1, the V gene TRBV5-8, with D hard to call. With 6 bases removed from V and 7 bases from J, the gap between germline ends came to 4 bases. The CDR3 has 9 amino acids. Germline V gene lookup returns CDR1 SGHTS and CDR2 YDEGEE. Based on the CDR3 plus reference TRBV5-8 and TRBJ1-1, the full variable domain is EAGVTQSPTHLIKTRGQQATLRCSPISGHTSVYWYQQALGLGLQFLLWYDEGEERNRGNFPPRFSGRQFPNYSSELNVNALELEDSALYLCASTREAFFGQGTRLTVV.

This chain connects TRBV11-2 to TRBJ2-2, with D tentatively TRBD1 (5 bases). Germline CDR1 reads SGHAT; CDR2 reads FQNNGV. V lost 8 bases, J lost 2 bases, and 9 bases lay in between. There are 13 residues in the CDR3. The CDR3 DNA sequence: TGTGCCAGCGGTGACAGTAACACCGGGGAGCTGTTTTTT. This gives the protein CASGDSNTGELFF.

The chain uses TRBV10-3 and TRBJ2-5, with D maybe TRBD2 (5 bases). The tail of the sequence fits TRBJ2-7 better, so the J call may be wrong. Germline CDR1 ENHRY, CDR2 SYGVKD. The CDR3 extends over 13 amino acids. The CDR3 DNA sequence: TGTGCCATCAGTGAAAGCGGCAGCTACGAGCAGTACTTC. Its protein is CAISESGSYEQYF.

This clone was counted only a few times. The DNA for the CDR3 is TGTGCCAGCAGCTCACGGACTAGCGGGGGCACAGATACGCAGTATTTT. Translating gives CASSSRTSGGTDTQYF. The chain carries TRBV7-3 and TRBJ2-3, with TRBD2 matching 12 bases. With 4 bases clipped from V and 1 base from J, the junction kept 3 bases outside the gene matches. The CDR3 is made up of 16 amino acids. CDR1 is SGHTA, CDR2 FQGTGA, per germline.

The genes are TRBV2 and TRBJ2-2, with 8 bases lining up with TRBD1. The CDR3 contains 14 residues. Germline assignment: CDR1 SNHLY and CDR2 FYNNEI. V was pared by 7 bases and J by 1 base, with 2 bases of the junction left unmatched. The CDR3 protein is CASMTGENTGELFF. In nucleotides, the CDR3 is TGTGCCAGCATGACAGGGGAGAACACCGGGGAGCTGTTTTTT.

The chain has TRBV19 and TRBJ2-3, with 15 bases fitting TRBD2. The trim removed 6 bases at V and 0 bases at J, leaving 7 bases unmatched. This CDR3 contains 18 residues. In germline, CDR1 is LNHDA, CDR2 SQIVND (reference sequence). This CDR3 is CASSPGLAGGPSTDTQYF. CDR3 DNA sequence: TGTGCCAGTAGCCCTGGACTAGCGGGAGGGCCTAGCACAGATACGCAGTATTTT.

The chain recombines TRBV7-3 with TRBJ1-1; 10 bases align to TRBD1. The V gene's germline CDR1 is SGHTA and CDR2 FQGTGA. V shed 5 bases, J shed 6 bases, and the junction held 9 bases outside the gene matches. This CDR3 has 15 amino acids. The CDR3: CASSGDRGRRAEAFF. The CDR3 region has the DNA TGTGCCAGCAGCGGGGACAGGGGACGGCGCGCTGAAGCTTTCTTT.

The gene calls are TRBV7-2 and TRBJ1-5; TRBD1 agrees at 7 bases. Germline V gene data show CDR1 as SGHTA and CDR2 as FQGNSA. This CDR3 is built from 15 residues. V was clipped by 1 base and J by 7 bases; unmatched bases: 7. The DNA of the CDR3 is TGTGCCAGCAGCTTAGACCCAGGGGGGAGGCAGCCCCAGCATTTT. Translation: CASSLDPGGRQPQHF.

V is TRBV19 and J is TRBJ2-7, with a possible D match to TRBD2 (5 bases). CDR3 length: 13 residues. V dropped 6 bases and J dropped 6 bases, with 15 bases sitting between them. Per germline, CDR1 LNHDA and CDR2 SQIVND (reference sequence). CDR3 sequence (DNA): TGTGCCAGTAGCCCCCCAGCGGCTCGCGAGCAGTACTTC. This translates into CASSPPAAREQYF.

The genes are TRBV15 and TRBJ1-1; D call uncertain. V gave up 0 bases and J gave up 1 base, with 6 bases separating them. CDR1 is LNHNV and CDR2 is YYDKDF in the germline V gene (reference sequence). CDR3 size: 14 residues. The chain's CDR3 is CATSRDRGNTEAFF. CDR3 nucleotide sequence: TGTGCCACCAGCAGAGATCGGGGGAACACTGAAGCTTTCTTT.

The count of this clone is one. The junction shows a germline mismatch at one end, possibly a read error. The rearrangement links TRBV6-1 to TRBJ2-2; a weak D match, TRBD2 (5 bases). The CDR3 has 11 residues. The germline V gene encodes CDR1 MNHNS and CDR2 SASEGT. CDR3 in DNA: TGTGCCAGCAGTGAGACCGGGGAGCCGTTTTTT. This sequence encodes CASSETGEPFF.

The V call is TRBV6-4, the J call TRBJ2-1, with 9 bases aligning to TRBD1. The CDR3 contains 20 residues. Unmatched junction bases numbered 21, after V lost 5 bases and J lost 4 bases. Germline CDR1 is MRHNA and CDR2 is SNTAGT. CDR3 nucleotides: TGTGCCAGCAGTCCCCCGCGGGGTCCCGGGACAGGGAGGGGATACAATGAGCAGTTCTTC. Amino acids: CASSPPRGPGTGRGYNEQFF.